The 29 T cell receptor beta chains presented below share a single source sample, sequenced in a study of blood T cells in healthy people across ages. The authors ran a second PCR of roughly 7 to 11 cycles using a sample-barcoded 5' primer and a J-beta primer mix. MiXCR was run by TCRdb on the 5' RACE reads, yielding one entry per CDR3 protein. The profile shows 700,000 to 850,000 distinct CDR3 sequences, roughly 53% of them singletons. The sample consisted of blood. The receptor source for this set is a man older than 75 in good health.

A few counts support this clonotype. V usage is TRBV29-1 and J usage is TRBJ2-1; 8 bases line up with TRBD2. Germline CDR1 reads SQVTM; CDR2 reads ANQGSEA. J gave up 7 bases and V 6 bases, and 8 bases lay outside the gene matches. There are 13 residues in the CDR3. CDR3 residues: CSVSRTSRNEQFF. CDR3 sequence (DNA): TGCAGCGTCTCACGGACTAGCCGAAATGAGCAGTTCTTC.

A few counts support this clonotype. V gene TRBV7-2 combines with J gene TRBJ2-1, with a possible D match to TRBD2 (6 bases). Trimming took 2 bases from V and 8 from J, leaving 16 bases between them. The CDR3 is made up of 15 amino acids. Germline CDR1 is SGHTA and CDR2 is FQGNSA. The CDR3 spells CASSLRDFQRHEQFF. In DNA form, the CDR3 reads TGTGCCAGCAGCTTAAGGGACTTCCAACGCCATGAGCAGTTCTTC.

V usage is TRBV9 and J usage is TRBJ2-3, with a weak D call TRBD1 (5 bases). This CDR3 comprises 13 residues. V lost 7 bases and J lost 1, with 10 bases in between. Germline loops: CDR1 SGDLS, CDR2 YYNGEE. The CDR3 sequence: CASCRAGTDTQYF. The CDR3 nucleotides read TGTGCCAGCTGCAGGGCGGGCACAGATACGCAGTATTTT.

The chain has TRBV6-2 or TRBV6-3 and TRBJ2-5; D unresolved. The V and J ends lost 6 bases and 7 bases respectively, with 12 bases between them. The germline V gene encodes CDR1 MNHEY and CDR2 SVGEGT. The CDR3 covers 12 residues. The chain's CDR3 is CASSSGRRTQYF. The CDR3 DNA follows: TGTGCCAGCAGCTCTGGTCGTCGGACCCAGTACTTC.

V gene TRBV27 combines with J gene TRBJ2-3; D is undetermined. The CDR3 spans 15 residues. V was clipped by 4 bases and J by 1 base, with 12 bases between them. Germline assignment: CDR1 MNHEY and CDR2 SMNVEV (reference sequence). CDR3 sequence reads: CASSSPIAGTDTQYF. CDR3 sequence (DNA): TGTGCCAGCAGTTCACCCATTGCTGGCACAGATACGCAGTATTTT.

The chain carries TRBV5-1 and TRBJ1-4, with a weak D call TRBD1 (6 bases). The V end was cut by 0 bases, the J end by 4 bases, with 13 bases between. Germline CDR1 SGHRS, CDR2 YFSETQ. The CDR3 covers 16 residues. CDR3 amino acids: CASSLGGGASNEKLFF. As DNA, the CDR3 is TGCGCCAGCAGCTTGGGCGGGGGCGCGAGTAATGAAAAACTGTTTTTT.

This chain links TRBV5-1 with TRBJ2-3, with 8 bases fitting TRBD1. CDR1 SGHRS and CDR2 YFSETQ come from the germline V gene. Trimming took 0 bases from V and 0 from J; bases not matched to a gene: 3. CDR3 length: 16 amino acids. CDR3 sequence reads: CASSLVRDRSTDTQYF. The CDR3 coding sequence is TGCGCCAGCAGCTTGGTCCGGGACAGGAGCACAGATACGCAGTATTTT.

The chain is built from TRBV28 and TRBJ2-7; the match to TRBD2 covers 7 bases. The V segment lost 7 bases and the J segment 4 bases; nucleotides outside the gene matches: 13. Looked up from germline, CDR1 is MDHEN and CDR2 is SYDVKM. The CDR3 runs 15 residues. The CDR3: CASTRWGGSIYEQYF. CDR3 DNA: TGTGCCAGCACCCGGTGGGGCGGGAGCATTTACGAGCAGTACTTC.

Only a few counts were recorded for this clonotype. The V call is TRBV29-1, the J call TRBJ2-7; D may match TRBD1 or TRBD2 (5 bases each). Germline assignment: CDR1 SQVTM and CDR2 ANQGSEA. This CDR3 has 13 amino acids. V dropped 4 bases and J dropped 2 bases, with 12 bases sitting between them. The CDR3 here is CSVAGRITYEQYF. In nucleotides, the CDR3 is TGCAGCGTTGCGGGACGGATAACCTACGAGCAGTACTTC.

The rearrangement links TRBV28 to TRBJ2-2; 8 nucleotides agree with TRBD2. The V gene end was trimmed by 6 bases and the J gene end by 3 bases; junction bases not matched to a gene: 6. The length of the CDR3 is 15 residues. Germline CDR1 MDHEN, CDR2 SYDVKM. The DNA for the CDR3 is TGTGCCAGCAGCCTACTAGCGGCCGACACCGGGGAGCTGTTTTTT. Protein product: CASSLLAADTGELFF.

In this sample, this clonotype turned up a few times. The chain combines TRBV5-1 with TRBJ2-5; D is possibly TRBD2 (6 bases). Germline values: CDR1 SGHRS, CDR2 YFSETQ. Trimming shortened V by 4 bases and J by 5 bases, and 15 bases separated the two germline ends. The CDR3 is 14 amino acids. CDR3 protein: CASSRGTLGETQYF. For the CDR3, the DNA is TGCGCCAGCAGCCGCGGGACTCTGGGGGAGACCCAGTACTTC.

This chain joins TRBV20-1 and TRBJ2-3; 7 bases agree with TRBD2. Looked up from germline, CDR1 is DFQATT and CDR2 is SNEGSKA (reference sequence). The ends lost 1 base at V and 2 bases at J; junction bases unmatched: 3. CDR3 length equals 14 residues. The CDR3 sequence is CSARVGGDTDTQYF. As DNA, the CDR3 is TGCAGTGCTAGAGTGGGGGGGGACACAGATACGCAGTATTTT.

This clonotype was found a few times. This chain joins TRBV7-2 and TRBJ2-2; D is possibly TRBD2 (6 bases). The V gene's germline CDR1 is SGHTA and CDR2 FQGNSA. This CDR3 has 16 amino acids. V lost 4 bases and J 0 bases, leaving 12 bases between the germline ends. The DNA of the CDR3 is TGTGCCAGCAGCTCCCAGGTAGCGGCGAACACCGGGGAGCTGTTTTTT. Protein product: CASSSQVAANTGELFF.

The chain carries TRBV11-2 and TRBJ2-5; a possible D gene is TRBD1 (6 bases). The J call may be faulty, since TRBJ2-7 better matches the DNA end. CDR3 size: 15 residues. The germline V gene has CDR1 SGHAT and CDR2 FQNNGV. The DNA of the CDR3 is TGTGCCAGCAGCCTTCCAGGGACCAGAGGGGGCGAGCAGTACTTC. Protein sequence: CASSLPGTRGGEQYF.

The genes are TRBV12-5 and TRBJ1-6; 11 bases line up with TRBD1. Germline V gives CDR1 LGHNT, CDR2 FRNRAP. The junction had 4 bases not matched to a gene; V was cut back by 5 bases and J by 7 bases. The CDR3 is made up of 15 amino acids. The CDR3 is CASGVRDRGNSPLHF. The CDR3, as DNA: TGTGCTAGTGGTGTCCGGGACAGGGGGAATTCACCCCTCCACTTT.

V and J are TRBV2 and TRBJ1-6; D is uncertain. Trimming stripped 6 bases from V and 18 bases from J, with 21 bases between. The CDR3 contains 13 residues. The germline gives CDR1 SNHLY, CDR2 FYNNEI. CDR3 loop: CASSPDGFPTPHF. CDR3 coding DNA: TGTGCCAGCAGCCCCGACGGCTTTCCGACCCCCCACTTT. The full variable domain, rest sourced from reference TRBV2 and TRBJ1-6, is EPEVTQTPSHQVTQMGQEVILRCVPISNHLYFYWYRQILGQKVEFLVSFYNNEISEKSEIFDDQFSVERPDGSNFTLKIRSTKLEDSAMYFCASSPDGFPTPHFGNGTRLTVT.

About this clonotype itself: A much larger clone differs from this one at a single base, so this may be a read error. The chain combines TRBV20-1 with TRBJ2-1, with 10 bases matching TRBD2. The last part of the DNA fits TRBJ2-7 better; the J call may be wrong. CDR3 length equals 17 residues. Germline V gene sequence: CDR1 DFQATT, CDR2 SNEGSKA (reference sequence). The CDR3 region has the DNA TGCAGTGCTAGAGATCGCACTAGCGGGACGCTTTACAATGAGCAGTACTTC. Amino acid sequence: CSARDRTSGTLYNEQYF.

V usage is TRBV9 and J usage is TRBJ2-2; D perhaps matches TRBD2 (5 bases). V lost 3 bases and J 2 bases, leaving 11 bases between the germline ends. Germline V gives CDR1 SGDLS, CDR2 YYNGEE. This CDR3 has 15 residues. The CDR3 reads CASSEGGFNTGELFF. CDR3 nucleotide sequence: TGTGCCAGCAGCGAAGGCGGGTTCAACACCGGGGAGCTGTTTTTT.

The J gene is TRBJ2-1, the V gene TRBV4-1; 10 bases line up with TRBD2. The CDR3 is 16 amino acids. The germline gives CDR1 MGHRA, CDR2 YSYEKL. The V and J ends lost 1 base and 8 bases, in that order; junction bases with no gene match: 8. This CDR3 reads CASSQAGTSAWDEQFF. The DNA of the CDR3 is TGCGCCAGCAGCCAAGCCGGGACTAGCGCCTGGGATGAGCAGTTCTTC.

V and J are TRBV7-9 and TRBJ2-7; 12 bases are shared with TRBD2. Germline V lookup: CDR1 SEHNR, CDR2 FQNEAQ (reference sequence). This CDR3 is 16 amino acids long. V lost 5 bases and J lost 4; bases outside the gene matches: 9. CDR3 DNA sequence: TGTGCCAGCAGCCCTCTAGCGGGAGGGCTTGGGTACGAGCAGTACTTC. This sequence encodes CASSPLAGGLGYEQYF.

This clonotype was recorded a few times. The genes are TRBV29-1 and TRBJ2-1; 8 bases match TRBD1. This CDR3 comprises 12 residues. CDR1 is SQVTM, CDR2 ANQGSEA, per germline. The trim removed 8 bases at V and 4 bases at J, leaving 4 bases unmatched. CDR3 bases: TGCAGCACCCGACAGGGGTACAATGAGCAGTTCTTC. Its protein product is CSTRQGYNEQFF.

This rearrangement joins TRBV7-2 to TRBJ2-1; TRBD2 might be the D (7 bases). Judging by the DNA end, TRBJ2-7 fits better; the J call may be wrong. The CDR3 has 18 residues. CDR1 and CDR2 (germline): SGHTA, FQGNSA. The DNA for the CDR3 is TGTGCCAGCAGCTCAGGGGCCCTAGCGGTTAACTCCTACAATGAGCAGTACTTC. Translation: CASSSGALAVNSYNEQYF.

The V gene is TRBV5-1, the J gene TRBJ2-1; TRBD1 is a possible D gene (7 bases). The germline V and J ends were trimmed by 1 base and 9 bases, with 17 bases remaining between them. This CDR3 is built from 15 residues. Germline V gene data show CDR1 as SGHRS and CDR2 as YFSETQ. CDR3 coding DNA: TGCGCCAGCAGCTTGCAGGGGGAGGTGGTCGCTGAGCAGTTCTTC. This gives the protein CASSLQGEVVAEQFF.

Remarks on this clonotype: At one boundary the junction diverges from the germline segment, which might be a read error. The chain employs TRBV5-1 and TRBJ2-7, with 14 bases that match TRBD2. The CDR3 runs to 15 residues. Germline assignment: CDR1 SGHRS and CDR2 YFSETQ. Here the CDR3 reads CANSLEGLAGAEQYF. The CDR3 bases are TGCGCCAACAGCCTGGAGGGACTAGCGGGAGCCGAGCAGTACTTC.

The chain couples TRBV29-1 to TRBJ2-1, with TRBD2 as a possible D gene (5 bases). Germline loops: CDR1 SQVTM, CDR2 ANQGSEA. With 4 bases removed from V and 0 bases from J, the gap between germline ends came to 10 bases. This CDR3 spans 14 amino acids. The CDR3 region is CSVGAGLSYNEQFF. As DNA, the CDR3 is TGCAGCGTTGGCGCGGGCCTCTCCTACAATGAGCAGTTCTTC.

This clonotype has more than one count but fewer than ten. V and J are TRBV7-2 and TRBJ2-5; the D gene is possibly TRBD1 (5 bases). The CDR3 length is 13 residues. Trimming took off 4 bases at V and 4 bases at J, with 10 bases between the two ends. Germline CDR1 SGHTA, CDR2 FQGNSA. The CDR3: CASSSGWGETQYF. The CDR3 DNA sequence: TGTGCCAGCAGCTCAGGGTGGGGAGAGACCCAGTACTTC.

This clonotype was found a few times. The rearrangement links TRBV18 to TRBJ2-5, with D unresolved. Looked up from germline, CDR1 is KGHSH and CDR2 is LQKENI. This CDR3 has 13 amino acids. The V end lost 3 bases, the J end lost 5 bases, and 10 bases lay between the germline ends. CDR3 sequence reads: CASSPLGMETQYF. The CDR3 DNA reads as TGTGCCAGCTCACCCTTGGGGATGGAGACCCAGTACTTC. Full variable domain (outside the CDR3, taken from reference TRBV18 and TRBJ2-5): NAGVMQNPRHLVRRRGQEARLRCSPMKGHSHVYWYRQLPEEGLKFMVYLQKENIIDESGMPKERFSAEFPKEGPSILRIQQVVRGDSAAYFCASSPLGMETQYFGPGTRLLVL.

The chain joins TRBV27 to TRBJ1-2; D unresolved. The CDR3 loop spans 15 amino acids. V lost 2 bases, J lost 0 bases, and 10 bases lay in between. Germline CDR1 and CDR2: MNHEY and SMNVEV (reference sequence). CDR3 DNA: TGTGCCAGCAGTTTAAGTGGAACAACTAACTATGGCTACACCTTC. Its translation: CASSLSGTTNYGYTF.

The chain employs TRBV5-1 and TRBJ2-5, with 7 positions matching TRBD2. The CDR3 has 14 residues. In germline, CDR1 is SGHRS, CDR2 YFSETQ. Trimming cost V 4 bases and J 5 bases; bases outside gene matches: 8. CDR3 in amino acids: CASSLREGRETQYF. The CDR3 nucleotides are TGCGCCAGCAGCCTGAGGGAGGGACGCGAGACCCAGTACTTC. The full variable domain, rest sourced from reference TRBV5-1 and TRBJ2-5, is KAGVTQTPRYLIKTRGQQVTLSCSPISGHRSVSWYQQTPGQGLQFLFEYFSETQRNKGNFPGRFSGRQFSNSRSEMNVSTLELGDSALYLCASSLREGRETQYFGPGTRLLVL.